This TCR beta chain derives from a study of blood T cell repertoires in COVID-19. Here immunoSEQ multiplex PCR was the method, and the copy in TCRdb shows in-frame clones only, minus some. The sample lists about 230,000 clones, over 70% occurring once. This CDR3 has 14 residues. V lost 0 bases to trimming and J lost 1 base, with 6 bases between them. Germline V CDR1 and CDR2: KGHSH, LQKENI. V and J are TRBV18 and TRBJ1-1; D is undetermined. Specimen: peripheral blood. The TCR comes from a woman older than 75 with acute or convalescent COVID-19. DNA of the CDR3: TGTGCCAGCTCACCACCCCCGAGGAACACTGAAGCTTTCTTT. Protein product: CASSPPPRNTEAFF.